This entry lists 27 T cell receptor beta chains sequenced from one sample in a study of OX40 agonist ivuxolimab in advanced cancers. Generated by immunoSEQ multiplex PCR, the TCRdb table keeps only in-frame clones and is missing some. The data hold 80,000 to 100,000 clones, with 85% to 95% observed a single time. The sequences come from CD4+ or CD8+ T cells sorted from blood, collected in a trial of the OX40 agonist ivuxolimab. The receptors were gathered from an adult with an advanced solid tumor such as melanoma, head and neck, liver or kidney cancer.

This rearrangement joins TRBV6-1 to TRBJ1-4, with 9 bases lining up with TRBD1. The trim removed 5 bases at V and 4 bases at J, leaving 5 bases unmatched. Germline loops: CDR1 MNHNS, CDR2 SASEGT. This CDR3 has 15 residues. The CDR3 DNA reads as TGTGCCAGCAGTCGGACAGGGGACCTTAATGAAAAACTGTTTTTT. It yields the protein CASSRTGDLNEKLFF.

A few counts support this clone. This chain links TRBV6-5 with TRBJ1-1; D perhaps matches TRBD1 (5 bases). CDR1 MNHEY and CDR2 SVGAGI come from the germline V gene. V lost 6 bases, J lost 0 bases, and 11 bases lay in between. This CDR3 has 14 residues. The CDR3 DNA is TGTGCCAGCAGCGGACAAGGAATGAACACTGAAGCTTTCTTT. Its translation: CASSGQGMNTEAFF.

The chain carries TRBV11-2 and TRBJ2-3, with D maybe TRBD2 (6 bases). Between the trimmed V and J ends, which lost 1 base and 0 bases, there was a span of 8 bases. CDR1 is SGHAT, CDR2 FQNNGV, per germline. This CDR3 contains 15 residues. The CDR3 DNA follows: TGTGCCAGCAGCTTAGGAGGGACTAGCACAGATACGCAGTATTTT. This codes for CASSLGGTSTDTQYF.

V usage is TRBV9 and J usage is TRBJ2-1; possible D gene TRBD1, 5 bases. Germline CDR1 is SGDLS and CDR2 is YYNGEE. CDR3 length equals 17 residues. V lost 1 base and J lost 0, with 14 bases in between. As DNA, the CDR3 is TGTGCCAGCAGCGTAAGTTCGGACATGAGCTCCTACAATGAGCAGTTCTTC. This translates into CASSVSSDMSSYNEQFF.

Only a few counts were recorded for this clone. V is TRBV6-1 and J is TRBJ1-2; D call uncertain. V was cut by 2 bases and J by 8 bases, with 12 bases left in between. The germline V gene has CDR1 MNHNS and CDR2 SASEGT. The CDR3 length is 13 residues. DNA of the CDR3: TGTGCCAGCAGTGAATTCGACTCGCAGGGCTACACCTTC. It encodes CASSEFDSQGYTF.

A single count supports this clone. The genes are TRBV28 and TRBJ1-2; TRBD1 might be the D (5 bases). The germline V gene encodes CDR1 MDHEN and CDR2 SYDVKM. The CDR3 is 14 residues long. V lost 5 bases, J lost 4 bases, and 14 bases lay in between. This chain's CDR3 is CASSVPGLTYGYTF. The CDR3 DNA sequence: TGTGCCAGCAGTGTGCCGGGACTGACCTATGGCTACACCTTC.

The J gene is TRBJ1-5, the V gene TRBV6-6; 7 positions match TRBD1. Germline CDR1 MNHNY, CDR2 SVGAGI (reference sequence). The ends lost 3 bases at V and 6 bases at J; junction bases unmatched: 2. The CDR3 has 13 amino acids. The CDR3 DNA reads as TGTGCCAGCAGTTATGACAGGGCTCAGCCCCAGCATTTT. Amino acids: CASSYDRAQPQHF.

Of note for this clone: Mismatch with germline at one junction end may stem from a read error. The rearrangement uses TRBV5-1 and TRBJ2-3; D call uncertain. The CDR3 is 13 residues long. From germline, CDR1 is SGHRS and CDR2 YFSETQ. The CDR3 coding sequence is TGCGCCAGCACCTTGGGCAACACAGATACGCAGTATTTT. It encodes CASTLGNTDTQYF. Full variable domain (rest looked up from reference TRBV5-1 and TRBJ2-3): KAGVTQTPRYLIKTRGQQVTLSCSPISGHRSVSWYQQTPGQGLQFLFEYFSETQRNKGNFPGRFSGRQFSNSRSEMNVSTLELGDSALYLCASTLGNTDTQYFGPGTRLTVL.

V gene TRBV5-4 combines with J gene TRBJ1-2; D uncertain. The CDR3 has 15 amino acids. V lost 4 bases, J lost 2 bases, and 15 bases lay in between. Germline V lookup: CDR1 SGHNT, CDR2 YYREEE (reference sequence). The CDR3: CASSQDASRNYGYTF. The CDR3 DNA follows: TGTGCCAGCAGCCAAGACGCAAGCAGGAACTATGGCTACACCTTC.

The J gene is TRBJ2-2, the V gene TRBV30; D not certain. Germline CDR1 GTSNPN, CDR2 SVGIG (reference sequence). The CDR3 loop spans 17 amino acids. Trimming cost V 2 bases and J 2 bases, with 18 bases left between them. This CDR3 reads CAWSTRWGLQNTGELFF. As DNA, the CDR3 is TGTGCCTGGAGTACCCGGTGGGGTTTACAAAACACCGGGGAGCTGTTTTTT.

V and J are TRBV5-4 and TRBJ2-7; the match to TRBD1 covers 8 bases. The CDR3 extends over 14 amino acids. Unmatched junction bases numbered 1, after V lost 1 base and J lost 1 base. Germline V gene lookup returns CDR1 SGHNT and CDR2 YYREEE (reference sequence). CDR3 sequence reads: CASSLQGASYEQYF. CDR3 DNA: TGTGCCAGCAGCTTGCAGGGGGCTTCCTACGAGCAGTACTTC.

The genes are TRBV10-3 and TRBJ2-1; maybe TRBD2 (5 bases). The V and J ends lost 3 bases and 4 bases respectively, with 19 bases between them. Germline values: CDR1 ENHRY, CDR2 SYGVKD. The CDR3 runs to 17 residues. CDR3 nucleotide sequence: TGTGCCATCAGTGACGGAGGACTTACAATATTATACAATGAGCAGTTCTTC. The encoded protein is CAISDGGLTILYNEQFF.

The rearrangement uses TRBV7-2 and TRBJ2-7; 7 positions agree with TRBD1. Germline loops: CDR1 SGHTA, CDR2 FQGNSA. The ends lost 4 bases at V and 0 bases at J; junction bases unmatched: 9. The CDR3 extends over 16 amino acids. CDR3 bases: TGTGCCAGCAGCTACCACCTGGGACAGATCTCCTACGAGCAGTACTTC. This translates into CASSYHLGQISYEQYF.

The chain recombines TRBV12-5 with TRBJ2-1; D is unresolved. Trimming shortened V by 5 bases and J by 7 bases, and 12 bases separated the two germline ends. This CDR3 region has 13 residues. The germline V gene has CDR1 LGHNT and CDR2 FRNRAP. The CDR3 bases are TGTGCTAGTGGTAACACCGTCGGGAATGAGCAGTTCTTC. This sequence encodes CASGNTVGNEQFF.

The V gene is TRBV10-1, the J gene TRBJ1-1; 7 positions match TRBD1. V lost 10 bases, J lost 0 bases, and 8 bases stayed unmatched. The germline V gene encodes CDR1 WNHNN and CDR2 SYGVQD (reference sequence). The CDR3 sequence is 14 residues long. CDR3 DNA sequence: TGCGCCACCACGGACAGGCGCATGAACACTGAAGCTTTCTTT. This translates into CATTDRRMNTEAFF.

The chain uses TRBV6-6 and TRBJ1-1; TRBD1 aligns across 7 bases. V was clipped by 7 bases and J by 3 bases; unmatched bases: 8. Germline CDR1 MNHNY, CDR2 SVGAGI (reference sequence). This CDR3 is built from 14 residues. Here the CDR3 reads CASKTGLGDTEAFF. CDR3 nucleotides: TGTGCCAGCAAGACAGGGCTAGGGGACACTGAAGCTTTCTTT.

The chain recombines TRBV7-3 with TRBJ1-2, with D possibly TRBD1 on 6 matching bases. The CDR3 loop spans 13 amino acids. From germline, CDR1 is SGHTA and CDR2 FQGTGA. Trimming left V 0 bases short and J 6 bases short, with 8 bases between. CDR3 in DNA: TGTGCCAGCAGCTTAACCCGACAGGATGGCTACACCTTC. Encoded protein: CASSLTRQDGYTF.

The chain carries TRBV6-5 and TRBJ1-1; unclear D gene. V lost 4 bases and J 1 base, leaving 10 bases between the germline ends. Germline assignment: CDR1 MNHEY and CDR2 SVGAGI. This CDR3 is built from 14 residues. In DNA, the CDR3 is TGTGCCAGCAGTTTTAGGCAACCGAACACTGAAGCTTTCTTT. This encodes CASSFRQPNTEAFF.

The chain couples TRBV5-1 to TRBJ2-3; 7 positions match TRBD2. CDR3 length equals 15 residues. Germline CDR1 and CDR2: SGHRS and YFSETQ. The V segment lost 3 bases and the J segment 0 bases; nucleotides outside the gene matches: 4. The CDR3 DNA sequence: TGCGCCAGCAGCTCTAGCGGATCTAGCACAGATACGCAGTATTTT. It yields the protein CASSSSGSSTDTQYF. The whole variable domain, remainder taken from reference TRBV5-1 and TRBJ2-3, is KAGVTQTPRYLIKTRGQQVTLSCSPISGHRSVSWYQQTPGQGLQFLFEYFSETQRNKGNFPGRFSGRQFSNSRSEMNVSTLELGDSALYLCASSSSGSSTDTQYFGPGTRLTVL.

The genes are TRBV4-3 and TRBJ2-1; TRBD2 agrees at 10 bases. The CDR3 runs to 17 residues. The V and J ends lost 3 bases and 8 bases, in that order; junction bases with no gene match: 13. Germline V lookup: CDR1 LGHNA, CDR2 YSLEER. The CDR3 bases are TGCGCCAGCAGCCACTCAGCGGGGGGGCCTTTCCCCCATGAGCAGTTCTTC. This gives the protein CASSHSAGGPFPHEQFF.

This clone was counted a single time. V is TRBV9 and J is TRBJ2-6, with D unresolved. This CDR3 comprises 14 residues. Per germline, CDR1 SGDLS and CDR2 YYNGEE. The V end was cut by 4 bases, the J end by 3 bases, with 8 bases between. The CDR3 loop reads CASSRTSGANVLTF. CDR3 DNA sequence: TGTGCCAGCAGCAGGACGAGTGGGGCCAACGTCCTGACTTTC.

The genes are TRBV2 and TRBJ2-3; 12 bases fit TRBD2. Trimming took 6 bases from V and 2 from J; bases not matched to a gene: 6. Germline assignment: CDR1 SNHLY and CDR2 FYNNEI. The CDR3 covers 16 residues. The CDR3 sequence is CASRSGLAGYTDTQYF. CDR3 DNA sequence: TGTGCCAGCAGATCAGGACTAGCGGGGTACACAGATACGCAGTATTTT.

This rearrangement joins TRBV29-1 to TRBJ1-2, with 9 nucleotides matching TRBD1. CDR1 and CDR2 from the germline V gene are SQVTM and ANQGSEA. This CDR3 spans 12 amino acids. V was clipped by 6 bases and J by 7 bases; unmatched bases: 6. The CDR3 is CSVGDRAIGYTF. DNA for the CDR3: TGCAGCGTGGGGGACAGGGCAATTGGCTACACCTTC.

This chain links TRBV9 with TRBJ2-3; D remains ambiguous. The CDR3 totals 13 residues. The V gene lost 4 bases and the J gene lost 2 bases, with 8 bases spanning the gap. Germline loops: CDR1 SGDLS, CDR2 YYNGEE. CDR3 sequence: CASSTADTDTQYF. The CDR3 DNA is TGTGCCAGCAGCACTGCCGACACAGATACGCAGTATTTT.

This clone has just one count. This rearrangement joins TRBV10-3 to TRBJ2-1; tentative D call: TRBD1 (8 bases). Germline V gene lookup returns CDR1 ENHRY and CDR2 SYGVKD. This CDR3 has 14 residues. Trimming cost V 7 bases and J 5 bases, with 15 bases left between them. CDR3 nucleotides: TGTGCCATCAAGCGGACAGGGAGGGACAATGAGCAGTTCTTC. Translated, it gives CAIKRTGRDNEQFF.

V gene TRBV28 combines with J gene TRBJ1-4; D may be TRBD1 (6 bases). The germline CDR1 and CDR2 sequences are MDHEN and SYDVKM. The CDR3 covers 14 residues. Trimming shortened V by 3 bases and J by 7 bases, and 12 bases separated the two germline ends. The CDR3 DNA is TGTGCCAGCAGTTTTTGGGGGGCGAGTGAAAAACTGTTTTTT. Protein: CASSFWGASEKLFF.

The rearrangement links TRBV30 to TRBJ1-5; D not resolved. V gave up 0 bases and J gave up 4 bases, with 7 bases separating them. Per the germline V gene, CDR1 is GTSNPN and CDR2 is SVGIG (reference sequence). The CDR3 contains 13 residues. CDR3 residues: CAWSVQLNQPQHF. Written as DNA, the CDR3 is TGTGCCTGGAGTGTACAGCTAAATCAGCCCCAGCATTTT.